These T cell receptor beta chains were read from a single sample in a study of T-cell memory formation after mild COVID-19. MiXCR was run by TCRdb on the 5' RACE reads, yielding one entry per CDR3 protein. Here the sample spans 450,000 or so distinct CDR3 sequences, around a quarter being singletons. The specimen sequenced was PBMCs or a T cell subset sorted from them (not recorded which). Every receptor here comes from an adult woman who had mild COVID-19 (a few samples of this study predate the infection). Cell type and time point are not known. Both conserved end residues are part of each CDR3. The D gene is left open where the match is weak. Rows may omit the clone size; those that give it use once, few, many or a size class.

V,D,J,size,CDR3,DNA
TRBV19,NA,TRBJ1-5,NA,CASSIDPGMDQPQHF,TGTGCCAGTAGTATAGATCCGGGGATGGATCAGCCCCAGCATTTT
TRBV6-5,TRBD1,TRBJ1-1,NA,CASISSGTGGWLIEAFF,TGTGCCAGCATTTCCTCCGGGACAGGGGGCTGGTTAATTGAAGCTTTCTTT
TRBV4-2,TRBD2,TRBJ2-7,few,CASSQDQGGSPSYEQYF,TGTGCCAGCAGCCAAGATCAGGGAGGGAGCCCCTCCTACGAGCAGTACTTC
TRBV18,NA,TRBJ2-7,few,CASPRDYEQYF,TGTGCCAGCCCCCGGGACTACGAGCAGTACTTC
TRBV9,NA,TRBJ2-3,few,CASSVGGKSTDTQYF,TGTGCCAGCAGCGTAGGTGGGAAGAGCACAGATACGCAGTATTTT
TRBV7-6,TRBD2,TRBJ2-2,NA,CASSLDGGTGELFF,TGTGCCAGCAGCTTAGACGGGGGGACCGGGGAGCTGTTTTTT
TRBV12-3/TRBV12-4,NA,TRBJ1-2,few,CASSFFISAGNYGYTF,TGTGCCAGCAGTTTCTTTATAAGCGCAGGAAACTATGGCTACACCTTC
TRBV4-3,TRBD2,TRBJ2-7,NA,CASSQSSVAGGSSYEQYF,TGCGCCAGCAGCCAATCCTCCGTAGCGGGAGGGAGCTCCTACGAGCAGTACTTC
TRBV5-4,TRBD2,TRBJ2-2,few,CASRHRAGGVTGELFF,TGTGCCAGCAGACATAGAGCGGGAGGGGTCACCGGGGAGCTGTTTTTT
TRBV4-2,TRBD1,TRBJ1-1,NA,CASSLLEQGAEAFF,TGTGCCAGCAGCCTATTAGAACAGGGGGCTGAAGCTTTCTTT
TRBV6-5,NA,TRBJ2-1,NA,CASSYSGTVVTYEQFF,TGTGCCAGCAGTTACTCCGGGACGGTGGTTACCTATGAGCAGTTCTTC
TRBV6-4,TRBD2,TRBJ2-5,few,CASSEKAGQETQYF,TGTGCCAGCAGTGAGAAAGCGGGACAAGAGACCCAGTACTTC
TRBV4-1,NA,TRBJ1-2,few,CASSQDGTGNYGYTF,TGCGCCAGCAGCCAAGACGGGACGGGAAACTATGGCTACACCTTC
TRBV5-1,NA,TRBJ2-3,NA,CASSWWGAGDTQYF,TGCGCCAGCAGCTGGTGGGGGGCTGGAGATACGCAGTATTTT
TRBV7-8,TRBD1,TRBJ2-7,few,CASSSTGQAAYEQYF,TGTGCCAGCAGCTCCACGGGACAGGCCGCCTACGAGCAGTACTTC
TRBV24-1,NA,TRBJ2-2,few,CATSDGSLTGELFF,TGTGCCACCAGTGATGGAAGTCTCACCGGGGAGCTGTTTTTT
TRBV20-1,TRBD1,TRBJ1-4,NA,CSAQTGDEKLFF,TGCAGTGCGCAGACAGGGGATGAAAAACTGTTTTTT
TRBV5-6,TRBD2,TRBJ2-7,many,CASSLTSETYEQYF,TGTGCCAGCAGCTTGACTAGCGAGACCTACGAGCAGTACTTC
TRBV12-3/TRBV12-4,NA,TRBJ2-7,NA,CASSLSVGALASYEQYF,TGTGCCAGCAGTTTATCGGTGGGGGCCCTAGCATCCTACGAGCAGTACTTC
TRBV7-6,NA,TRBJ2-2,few,CASSLGVGDGELFF,TGTGCCAGCAGCTTAGGGGTGGGAGACGGGGAGCTGTTTTTT
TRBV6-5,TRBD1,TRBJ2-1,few,CASSYSPRGLVNEQFF,TGTGCCAGCAGTTACTCGCCCAGGGGGCTCGTCAATGAGCAGTTCTTC
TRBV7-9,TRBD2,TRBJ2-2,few,CASSLRGVVGTGELFF,TGTGCCAGCAGCCTGCGGGGGGTTGTCGGCACCGGGGAGCTGTTTTTT
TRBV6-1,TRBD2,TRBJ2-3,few,CASSAGTSVTDTQYF,TGTGCCAGCAGTGCGGGGACTAGCGTGACAGATACGCAGTATTTT
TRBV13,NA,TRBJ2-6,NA,CASSKPGFAGANVLTF,TGTGCCAGCAGCAAACCAGGGTTTGCTGGGGCCAACGTCCTGACTTTC
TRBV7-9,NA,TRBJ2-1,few,CASSLTLGGIEQFF,TGTGCCAGCAGCTTAACACTGGGGGGAATTGAGCAGTTCTTC
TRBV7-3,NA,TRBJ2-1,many,CASSPGTSLSYNEQFF,TGTGCCAGCAGCCCCGGGACTTCCCTGTCCTACAATGAGCAGTTCTTC
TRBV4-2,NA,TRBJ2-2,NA,CASSQADSDTGELFF,TGTGCCAGCAGCCAAGCGGACAGCGACACCGGGGAGCTGTTTTTT
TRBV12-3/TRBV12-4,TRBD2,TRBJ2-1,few,CASSGGTSGRGNEQFF,TGTGCCAGCAGTGGGGGGACTAGCGGGAGAGGTAATGAGCAGTTCTTC
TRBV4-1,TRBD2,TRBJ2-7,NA,CASSPTPSGGHEQYF,TGCGCCAGCAGCCCCACCCCTAGCGGGGGTCACGAGCAGTACTTC
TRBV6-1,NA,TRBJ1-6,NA,CASTSGQGYSPLHF,TGTGCCAGCACTAGCGGGCAGGGGTATTCACCCCTCCACTTT
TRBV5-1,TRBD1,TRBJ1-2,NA,CASSFGQGGNYGYTF,TGCGCCAGCAGCTTCGGACAGGGGGGCAACTATGGCTACACCTTC
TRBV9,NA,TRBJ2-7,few,CASSVGEGLNYEQYF,TGTGCCAGCAGCGTAGGCGAGGGCTTGAACTACGAGCAGTACTTC
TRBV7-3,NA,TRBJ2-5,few,CASSPTSAQETQYF,TGTGCCAGCAGCCCGACCTCCGCCCAAGAGACCCAGTACTTC
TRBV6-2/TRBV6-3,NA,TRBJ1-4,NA,CASKLQGGTNEKLFF,TGTGCCAGCAAACTACAGGGCGGAACTAATGAAAAACTGTTTTTT
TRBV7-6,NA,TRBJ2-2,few,CASSRAVNTGELFF,TGTGCCAGCAGCCGGGCAGTGAACACCGGGGAGCTGTTTTTT
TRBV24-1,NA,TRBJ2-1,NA,CATSDLAGTRQFF,TGTGCCACCAGTGATTTGGCGGGTACCAGGCAGTTCTTC
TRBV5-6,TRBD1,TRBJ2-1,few,CATYKTGYNEQFF,TGTGCCACCTATAAGACAGGGTACAATGAGCAGTTCTTC
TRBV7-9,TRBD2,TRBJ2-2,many,CASSLGTSGGELFF,TGTGCCAGCAGCTTGGGGACTAGCGGCGGGGAGCTGTTTTTT
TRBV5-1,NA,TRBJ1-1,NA,CASGPGGRDTEAFF,TGCGCCAGCGGCCCGGGGGGGCGGGACACTGAAGCTTTCTTT
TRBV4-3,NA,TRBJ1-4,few,CASSQEGWGSMNEKLFF,TGCGCCAGCAGCCAAGAGGGGTGGGGGTCTATGAATGAAAAACTGTTTTTT
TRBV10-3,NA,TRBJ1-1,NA,CAIAGQLNTEAFF,TGTGCCATCGCCGGCCAACTGAACACTGAAGCTTTCTTT
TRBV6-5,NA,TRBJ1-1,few,CASSSTPNTEAFF,TGTGCCAGCAGTTCCACCCCCAACACTGAAGCTTTCTTT
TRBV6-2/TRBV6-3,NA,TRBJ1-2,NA,CASRTGLNYGYTF,TGTGCCAGCAGAACGGGACTTAACTATGGCTACACCTTC
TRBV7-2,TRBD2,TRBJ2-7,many,CASSLIIASGSYEQYF,TGTGCCAGCAGCTTAATTATTGCTAGCGGGAGCTACGAGCAGTACTTC
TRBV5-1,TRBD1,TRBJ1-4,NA,CASSHRTGSNEKLFF,TGCGCCAGCAGCCACCGGACAGGGTCTAATGAAAAACTGTTTTTT
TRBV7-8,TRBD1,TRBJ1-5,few,CASWDRGIQHF,TGTGCCAGCTGGGACAGGGGAATTCAGCATTTT
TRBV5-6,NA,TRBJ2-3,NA,CASSPSGQPQYF,TGTGCCAGCAGCCCGAGTGGACAGCCGCAGTATTTT
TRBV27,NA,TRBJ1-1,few,CASSGSRYEAFF,TGTGCCAGCAGTGGCTCAAGGTACGAAGCTTTCTTT
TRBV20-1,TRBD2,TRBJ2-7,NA,CSARDSQRGRSYEQYF,TGCAGTGCTAGAGATTCTCAGCGGGGACGCTCCTACGAGCAGTACTTC
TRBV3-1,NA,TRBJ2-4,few,CASSQKDSRQYF,TGTGCCAGCAGCCAAAAGGACTCTCGTCAGTACTTC
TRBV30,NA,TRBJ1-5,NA,CACGGLNSNQPQHF,TGTGCCTGTGGAGGACTAAATAGCAATCAGCCCCAGCATTTT
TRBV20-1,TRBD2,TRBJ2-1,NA,CSAPRGSGQLFGNEQFF,TGCAGTGCCCCCCGGGGTAGCGGGCAACTCTTCGGGAATGAGCAGTTCTTC